This T cell receptor (beta chain) was sequenced during a study of sequential checkpoint blockade in melanoma. Study-level background: TCRbeta immunosequencing was performed on DNA from 90 to 100 pretreatment melanoma tumor samples. Under 25 patients had matched tumor biopsies before treatment and at week 13 after nivolumab or ipilimumab alone. Study-level results: Response in arm A was associated with pretreatment TIL clonality.

Treatment meaning: randomized to nivolumab then ipilimumab (arm A) or the reverse (arm B). This clone was seen many times. Its antigen remains unknown. The method was immunoSEQ multiplex PCR; TCRdb's version includes in-frame clones alone and lacks a portion of them. Of about 6,300 clones detected, 19% appear once; the ten largest clones hold around 15%. The receptor's source is a human donor with melanoma. This specimen was tumor tissue (inferred from file names), taken from a patient given nivolumab and ipilimumab in sequence.

CDR3 sequence: CASSSRGQSPDGYTF. The CDR3 DNA reads TGTGCCAGCAGTTCTCGGGGCCAATCTCCGGACGGCTACACCTTC. The V gene is TRBV6-8, the J gene TRBJ1-2; possibly TRBD1 for D (5 bases). There are 15 residues in the CDR3. Trimming removed 4 bases from V and 8 bases from J, with 20 bases in between. In germline, CDR1 is MNHGY, CDR2 SAAAGT.